This TCR beta chain was sequenced in a study of PD-L1 blockade in urothelial cancer. Study-wide context: Males with bladder-origin urothelial cancer constituted most of the roughly 29 patients. Counts from blood samples showed a median of 141,255 T cells.

Documented time point: pretreatment peripheral blood. The diagnosis in patients was locally advanced or metastatic urothelial carcinoma. Comments on this clone: What it binds is not known.

This CDR3 has 15 amino acids. From germline, CDR1 is MDHEN and CDR2 SYDVKM. V dropped 7 bases and J dropped 3 bases, with 19 bases sitting between them. The protocol was immunoSEQ multiplex PCR, while the TCRdb copy is restricted to in-frame clones and leaves out a portion. The table lists 84,000 or so clones, about 85% of them singletons. Findings of the study overall: Where pretreatment blood TCR clonality fell below the median, better survival was predicted.

The gene calls are TRBV28 and TRBJ2-7, with D tentatively TRBD1 (7 bases). This TCR derives from a man in his 60s with urothelial cancer. This sample comprised PBMCs, obtained around atezolizumab (anti-PD-L1) treatment. Written as DNA, the CDR3 is TGTGCCAGCAATTCCCCTCGGAGGGGGCGCTACGAGCAGTACTTC. This sequence encodes CASNSPRRGRYEQYF.